The entry below gives a single T cell receptor (beta chain) sequence along with its context. Its antigen remains unidentified. The identical CDR3 is also encoded by other nucleotide sequences in the sample. This record belongs to a study of shared clonotypes between healthy human individuals. The wider study: The donors, a couple of women and three men, were aged 18 to 49.

Findings and limits, study-wide: A handful of donors shared 5% to 5.5% of their naive CD4 clonotypes. A generally larger estimated richness was seen in naive subsets than in memory subsets.

V was pared by 0 bases and J by 3 bases, with 9 bases between. CDR1 SEHNR and CDR2 FQNEAQ come from the germline V gene (reference sequence). The CDR3 extends over 14 amino acids. Libraries were prepared by immunoSEQ multiplex PCR; TCRdb keeps only in-frame clonotypes and omits some of them. The data show approximately 2,200,000 clones, about 93% seen once. As defined, naive CD8 cells were CD45RO-negative and positively selected for CCR7, with terminally differentiated effector memory CD45RA+ cells excluded. Input material: naive CD8+ T cells from PBMCs. This TCR came from a man between 18 and 35 years old in good health. Some clones in this sample may be carry-over from other donors' samples. The chain has TRBV7-9 and TRBJ2-7; D gene ambiguous. This CDR3 is CASSLAGSSYEQYF. CDR3 bases: TGTGCCAGCAGCTTAGCGGGTAGCAGCTACGAGCAGTACTTC. Supplemented by reference TRBV7-9 and TRBJ2-7, the full variable domain reads DTGVSQNPRHKITKRGQNVTFRCDPISEHNRLYWYRQTLGQGPEFLTYFQNEAQLEKSRLLSDRFSAERPKGSFSTLEIQRTEQGDSAMYLCASSLAGSSYEQYFGPGTRLTVT.